This TCR beta chain was recovered during a study of shared clonotypes between healthy human individuals. Study in general: CD8 memory received one plate per donor, CD8 naive two, CD4 memory three and CD4 naive three.

Only Caucasian adults living in Nashville, Tennessee made up the donor group. Negatively enriched CD4+ T cells were divided by CD45RA into naive and memory. Comments on this clone: What it binds is unknown.

Regarding the study as a whole: Around 5% of naive CD4 clonotypes were shared across a few donors.

Looked up from germline, CDR1 is MNHEY and CDR2 is SMNVEV (reference sequence). V lost 7 bases, J lost 7 bases, and 17 bases lay in between. The CDR3 is 14 amino acids. TCRdb's copy holds only in-frame clones and misses some; the assay was immunoSEQ multiplex PCR. The table records approximately 740,000 clones, approximately 79% of them present only once. Sequencing was done on a sample of memory CD4+ T cells sorted from blood. Subset specified: CD45RA-negative fraction. This clonotype was obtained from a woman aged 25 to 39 in good health. The chain is built from TRBV27 and TRBJ1-5, with D possibly being TRBD1 (5 bases). The CDR3 sequence: CASIPTGRVQPQHF. As DNA, the CDR3 is TGTGCCAGCATCCCCACCGGCAGGGTCCAGCCCCAGCATTTT.